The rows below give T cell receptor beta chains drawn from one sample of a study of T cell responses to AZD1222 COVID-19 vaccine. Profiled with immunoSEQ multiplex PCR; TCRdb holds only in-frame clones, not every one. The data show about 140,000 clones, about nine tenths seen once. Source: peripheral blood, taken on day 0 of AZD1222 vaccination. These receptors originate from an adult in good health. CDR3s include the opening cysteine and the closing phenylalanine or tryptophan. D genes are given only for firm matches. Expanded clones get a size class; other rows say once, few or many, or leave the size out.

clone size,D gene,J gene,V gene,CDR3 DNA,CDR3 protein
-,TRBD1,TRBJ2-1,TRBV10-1,TGCGCCAGCAGTAATACACAGACAGGGACTGAGCAGTTCTTC,CASSNTQTGTEQFF
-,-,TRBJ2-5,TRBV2,TGTGCCAGCAGTGAAAATTTAGGGGAGACCCAGTACTTC,CASSENLGETQYF
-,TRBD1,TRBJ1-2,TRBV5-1,TGCGCCAGCAGCAAAACAGGGGCCTCTAACTATGGCTACACCTTC,CASSKTGASNYGYTF
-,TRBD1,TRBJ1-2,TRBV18,TGTGCCAGCTCACCGGGACAGGGGTATCCTAACTATGGCTACACCTTC,CASSPGQGYPNYGYTF
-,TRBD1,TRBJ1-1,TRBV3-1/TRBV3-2,TGTGCCAGCAGCCAAGTAGGACAGGGATCCGAAGCTTTCTTT,CASSQVGQGSEAFF
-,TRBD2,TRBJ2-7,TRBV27,TGTGCCAGCAGTTTAGTCTCCGGGAGGTCCTACGAGCAGTACTTC,CASSLVSGRSYEQYF
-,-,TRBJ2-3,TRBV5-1,TGCGCCAGCAGCTTGTCGGCGGGGACTAGCACAGATACGCAGTATTTT,CASSLSAGTSTDTQYF
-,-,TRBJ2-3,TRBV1,-,CTSSQVGAGADTQYF
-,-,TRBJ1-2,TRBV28,TGTGCCAGCAGAGAGGGTAGCGAAGACTATGGCTACACCTTC,CASREGSEDYGYTF
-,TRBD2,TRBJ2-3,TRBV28,TGTGCCACTGGGACTAGCGGGAGGACAGATACGCAGTATTTT,CATGTSGRTDTQYF
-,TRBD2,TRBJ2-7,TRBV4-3,TGCGCCAGCAGCGGCGGGACTACAACTTCCTACGAGCAGTACTTC,CASSGGTTTSYEQYF
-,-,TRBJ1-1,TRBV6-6,TGTGCCAGCAGTTACTCCGGGCAGACCTGGTGGACTGAAGCTTTCTTT,CASSYSGQTWWTEAFF
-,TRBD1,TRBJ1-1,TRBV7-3,TGTGCCAGCAGCTTAACTGGGACAGGGGAAGGGAGGGGTGAAGCTTTCTTT,CASSLTGTGEGRGEAFF
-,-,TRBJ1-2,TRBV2,TGTGCCAGCGGTACGGACAGTCCTAACTATGGCTACACCTTC,CASGTDSPNYGYTF
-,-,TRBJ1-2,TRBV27,TGTGCCAGCAGTGCCGTAGGGGGTTTTGGCTACACCTTC,CASSAVGGFGYTF
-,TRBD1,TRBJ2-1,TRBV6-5,TGTGCCAGCAGTTCCCCGGGACAGGGGGATCATGAGCAGTTCTTC,CASSSPGQGDHEQFF
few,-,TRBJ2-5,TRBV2,TGTGCCAGCAGTGAGGTTTACCAAGAGACCCAGTACTTC,CASSEVYQETQYF
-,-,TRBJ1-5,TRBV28,TGTGCCAGCAGGACAGGATATAGCAATCAGCCCCAGCATTTT,CASRTGYSNQPQHF
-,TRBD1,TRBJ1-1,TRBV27,TGTGCCAGCAGTCCCGGGACAGGGAACACTGAAGCTTTCTTT,CASSPGTGNTEAFF
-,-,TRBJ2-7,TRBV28,TGTGCCAGCAGCCCCTGGGGCGGGCGAACCTACGAGCAGTACTTC,CASSPWGGRTYEQYF
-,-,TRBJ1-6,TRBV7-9,TGTGCCAGCAGCTTAGCGACAGGTATCGGATCACCCCTCCACTTT,CASSLATGIGSPLHF
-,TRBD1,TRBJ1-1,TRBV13,TGTGCCAGCAGCCCGGGACAGGTTGAAGCTTTCTTT,CASSPGQVEAFF
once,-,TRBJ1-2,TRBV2,TGTGCCAGCAGTGACACAGGAGATGGCTACACCTTC,CASSDTGDGYTF
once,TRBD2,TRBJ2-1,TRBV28,TGTGCCAGCACCCGGGGGGGCCGTACTTACAATGAGCAGTTCTTC,CASTRGGRTYNEQFF
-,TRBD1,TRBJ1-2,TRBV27,TGTGCCAGCAGAACGGGACAGGCGGAATATGGCTACACCTTC,CASRTGQAEYGYTF
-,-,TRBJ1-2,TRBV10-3,TGTGCCATCAGCCCCCCGGGCTATGGCTACACCTTC,CAISPPGYGYTF
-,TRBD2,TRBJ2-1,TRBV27,TGTGCCAGCAGTGGTCCCTGGCTAGCGGGAGGGCCTGGGTACAATGAGCAGTTCTTC,CASSGPWLAGGPGYNEQFF
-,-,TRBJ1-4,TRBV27,TGTGCCAGCAGTTTTACGCGGGGTAATGAAAAACTGTTTTTT,CASSFTRGNEKLFF
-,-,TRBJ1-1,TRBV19,TGTGCCACCAACAGCGGGGGCCGAGCTTTCTTT,CATNSGGRAFF
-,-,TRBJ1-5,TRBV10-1,TGCGCCAGCAGTGATAGGGGTAGCCAGCCCCAGCATTTT,CASSDRGSQPQHF
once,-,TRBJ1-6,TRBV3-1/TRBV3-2,TGTGCCAGCAGTAAGGACCCCAACGATTCACCCCTCCACTTT,CASSKDPNDSPLHF
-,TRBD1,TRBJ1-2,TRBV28,TGTGCCAGCAGTTTACCTTTGGACAGGTTCTATGGCTACACCTTC,CASSLPLDRFYGYTF
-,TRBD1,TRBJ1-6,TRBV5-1,TGCGCCAGCAGCTCGGACAGGGTCAATTCACCCCTCCACTTT,CASSSDRVNSPLHF
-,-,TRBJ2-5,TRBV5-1,TGCGCCAGCAGGTTGGGTAGTCACCAAGAGACCCAGTACTTC,CASRLGSHQETQYF
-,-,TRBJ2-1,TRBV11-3,TGTGCCAGCAGCTTAGTAACCCGCGGGGAGCAGTTCTTC,CASSLVTRGEQFF
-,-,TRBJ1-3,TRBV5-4,TGTGCCAGCAGCTCGGGTGGGCTACGCTCTGGAAACACCATATATTTT,CASSSGGLRSGNTIYF
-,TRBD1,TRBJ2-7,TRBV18,TGTGCCAGCTCACCAGAATACTCTAGGACAGGGGTGGACGAGCAGTACTTC,CASSPEYSRTGVDEQYF
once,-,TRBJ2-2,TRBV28,TGTGCCACCTCCTCTTCTGGGACGGCGAACACCGGGGAGCTGTTTTTT,CATSSSGTANTGELFF
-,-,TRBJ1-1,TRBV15,TGTGCCACCAGCACAGGGTTTCGGACTGAAGCTTTCTTT,CATSTGFRTEAFF
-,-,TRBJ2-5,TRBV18,TGTGCCAGCTCACCGAATAACAAAGAGACCCAGTACTTC,CASSPNNKETQYF
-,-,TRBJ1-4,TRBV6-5,TGTGCCAGCAGCCTGGACTGGAGTGAAAAACTGTTTTTT,CASSLDWSEKLFF
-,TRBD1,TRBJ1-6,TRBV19,TGTGCCAGTAGTATACTCCGGACAGGGCCAAATTCACCCCTCCACTTT,CASSILRTGPNSPLHF
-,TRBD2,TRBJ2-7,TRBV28,TGTGCCACCAGAGTAGCGGGCGATAGCTCCTACGAGCAGTACTTC,CATRVAGDSSYEQYF